Shown below are 12 T cell receptor beta chains from a single sample sequenced in a study of vaccination effects on CD4 cells after COVID-19 (dated by TCRdb to between 2020 and 2023). Library prep was done by the immunoSEQ multiplex PCR assay. In its TCRdb copy, this immuneACCESS table keeps in-frame sequences only and misses some clones. Where compared with another copy, unresolved V genes explain less than half of these, and the others have no known cause. The table for this sample lists tens of thousands of clones; roughly 72% of them were counted only once. The ten largest make up 8.5% to 10% of the sample. After more than nine days of culture, CD4+ T cells were isolated with the EasySep CD4+ T cell isolation kit. These receptors are not linked to any known antigen. The material was CD4+ T cells from PBMCs cultured without peptide, obtained before COVID-19 vaccination. Receptor source: a human donor who had a prior SARS-CoV-2 infection.

V is TRBV5-4 and J is TRBJ1-1; no definite D call. CDR1 is SGHNT, CDR2 YYREEE, per germline (reference sequence). The CDR3 covers 15 residues. V lost 5 bases and J 3 bases, leaving 17 bases between the germline ends. The CDR3 here is CASSTDAGGDTEAFF. CDR3 DNA sequence: TGTGCCAGCAGTACTGATGCGGGCGGGGACACTGAAGCTTTCTTT. Combining the CDR3 with reference TRBV5-4 and TRBJ1-1 gives the whole variable domain ETGVTQSPTHLIKTRGQQVTLRCSSQSGHNTVSWYQQALGQGPQFIFQYYREEENGRGNFPPRFSGLQFPNYSSELNVNALELDDSALYLCASSTDAGGDTEAFFGQGTRLTVV.

This clone was detected a few times. The V gene is TRBV2, the J gene TRBJ1-1, with D unresolved. This CDR3 contains 13 residues. V was shortened by 8 bases and J by 0 bases, with 10 bases between the two germline ends. CDR1 and CDR2 (germline): SNHLY, FYNNEI. The CDR3 loop reads CASGDNLNTEAFF. CDR3 nucleotides: TGTGCCAGCGGCGACAACCTGAACACTGAAGCTTTCTTT.

This clone was counted between two and nine times. The rearrangement links TRBV2 to TRBJ1-1; D unresolved. The CDR3 contains 12 residues. V gave up 4 bases and J gave up 5 bases, with 8 bases separating them. Germline values: CDR1 SNHLY, CDR2 FYNNEI. The CDR3 sequence is CASSAVLTEAFF. CDR3 nucleotides: TGTGCCAGCAGTGCGGTTCTTACTGAAGCTTTCTTT.

This clone was observed a handful of times. The chain has TRBV7-9 and TRBJ2-2; possible D gene TRBD2, 7 bases. CDR1 is SEHNR, CDR2 FQNEAQ, per germline (reference sequence). The CDR3 runs to 14 residues. Trimming cost V 5 bases and J 6 bases, with 13 bases left between them. CDR3 nucleotides: TGTGCCAGCAGCCTCGGGGGGCCTGCCGGGGAGCTGTTTTTT. It translates to CASSLGGPAGELFF.

Concerning this clone: At one boundary the junction diverges from the germline segment, which might be a read error. The genes are TRBV15 and TRBJ1-1; a possible D gene is TRBD1 (6 bases). The CDR3 runs to 15 residues. Germline V gives CDR1 LNHNV, CDR2 YYDKDF (reference sequence). CDR3 DNA: TGTGCCACCAGCCCCCAGGGGTACGGGACAACTGGAGCTTTCTTT. Protein: CATSPQGYGTTGAFF.

This sequence joins TRBV9 and TRBJ1-2, with 7 bases that match TRBD1. The junction had 5 bases not matched to a gene; V was cut back by 0 bases and J by 0 bases. Germline V CDR1 and CDR2: SGDLS, YYNGEE. The CDR3 runs to 16 residues. The CDR3 reads CASSVAETGANYGYTF. CDR3 nucleotide sequence: TGTGCCAGCAGCGTAGCTGAAACAGGGGCTAACTATGGCTACACCTTC.

The chain links TRBV11-3 to TRBJ2-7; a weak D match, TRBD2 (5 bases). V lost 5 bases, J lost 3 bases, and 23 bases lay in between. This CDR3 contains 17 residues. In germline, CDR1 is SGHNT, CDR2 YENEEA. CDR3 DNA sequence: TGTGCCAGCAGCCTAAGACAAAGACGGGAACCGAACTACGAGCAGTACTTC. Translating gives CASSLRQRREPNYEQYF.

The sample holds a few counts of this clone. Additional DNA sequences in this sample encode the identical CDR3. This sequence joins TRBV2 and TRBJ1-5; D is unresolved. Germline-derived CDR1 and CDR2 are SNHLY and FYNNEI. Trimming took 8 bases from V and 0 from J, leaving 8 bases between them. CDR3 size: 13 residues. The CDR3 loop is CASRRDSNQPQHF. CDR3 nucleotides: TGTGCCAGCCGGCGGGATAGCAATCAGCCCCAGCATTTT.

The CDR3 region is CASSPTGNEKLFF. The DNA for the CDR3 is TGTGCCAGCAGCCCAACTGGTAATGAAAAACTGTTTTTT. The chain combines TRBV9 with TRBJ1-4, with D hard to call. V was pared by 4 bases and J by 4 bases, with 8 bases between. The CDR3 covers 13 residues. The germline V gene encodes CDR1 SGDLS and CDR2 YYNGEE.

The genes are TRBV4-1 and TRBJ2-7, with 7 bases fitting TRBD1. Germline CDR1 MGHRA, CDR2 YSYEKL. The CDR3 is 14 residues long. The trim removed 3 bases at V and 5 bases at J, leaving 7 bases unmatched. CDR3 nucleotide sequence: TGCGCCAGCAGCCACGGGACAGCCCTTGACGAGCAGTACTTC. Encoded protein: CASSHGTALDEQYF.

Details on this clone: Other DNA sequences within the sample encode an identical CDR3. The rearrangement uses TRBV7-2 and TRBJ1-5; D perhaps matches TRBD1 (5 bases). Trimming took off 5 bases at V and 5 bases at J, with 10 bases between the two ends. The CDR3 has 13 amino acids. Germline V CDR1 and CDR2: SGHTA, FQGNSA. The CDR3 loop reads CASSLRGDQPQHF. The DNA for the CDR3 is TGTGCCAGCAGCCTAAGGGGTGATCAGCCCCAGCATTTT.

The chain joins TRBV11-3 to TRBJ1-6; a possible D gene is TRBD1 (5 bases). V was clipped by 2 bases and J by 10 bases, with 9 bases between them. The germline V gene has CDR1 SGHNT and CDR2 YENEEA. This CDR3 has 13 residues. CDR3 DNA: TGTGCCAGCAGCTTAACGAGGGGATCACCCCTCCACTTT. Residues: CASSLTRGSPLHF.